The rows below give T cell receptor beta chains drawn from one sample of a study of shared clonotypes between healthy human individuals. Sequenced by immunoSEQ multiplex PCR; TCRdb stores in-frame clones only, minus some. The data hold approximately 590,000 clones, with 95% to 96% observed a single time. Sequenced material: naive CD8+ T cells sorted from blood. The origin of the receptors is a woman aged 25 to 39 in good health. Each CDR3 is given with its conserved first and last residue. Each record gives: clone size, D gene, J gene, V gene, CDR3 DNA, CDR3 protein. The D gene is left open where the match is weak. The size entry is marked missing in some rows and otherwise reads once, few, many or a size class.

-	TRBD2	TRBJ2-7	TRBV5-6	TGTGCCAGCAGCTTGGGACTAGCAGAAGCCTACGAGCAGTACTTC	CASSLGLAEAYEQYF
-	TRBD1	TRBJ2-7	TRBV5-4	TGTGCCAGCAGCTCTCCCGGGACAGGGGACCTGTACGAGCAGTACTTC	CASSSPGTGDLYEQYF
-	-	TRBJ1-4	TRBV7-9	TGTGCCAGCAGCTTAGTCGGGACGGGGGAAAAACTGTTTTTT	CASSLVGTGEKLFF
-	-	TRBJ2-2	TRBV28	TGTGCCAGCAGACTCGGGATTTTAACCGGGGAGCTGTTTTTT	CASRLGILTGELFF
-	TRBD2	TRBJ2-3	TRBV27	TGTGACTGCCTAGCGGGGTACACAGATACGCAGTATTTT	CDCLAGYTDTQYF
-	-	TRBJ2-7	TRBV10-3	TGTGCCATCAGTGACTATCAGGACGAGCAGTACTTC	CAISDYQDEQYF
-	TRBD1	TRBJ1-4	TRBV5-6	TGTGCCAGCAGCTTCGGGACAGGGACAAATGAAAAACTGTTTTTT	CASSFGTGTNEKLFF
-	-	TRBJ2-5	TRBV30	TGTGCCTGGAGTGTCGAAAGGGGCCAAGAGACCCAGTACTTC	CAWSVERGQETQYF
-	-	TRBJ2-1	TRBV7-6	TGTGCCATAGTGGTCGGGAATGAGCAGTTCTTC	CAIVVGNEQFF
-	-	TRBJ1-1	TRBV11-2	TGTGCCAGCAGCCTCCACCGGTCGGGCGCGAACACTGAAGCTTTCTTT	CASSLHRSGANTEAFF
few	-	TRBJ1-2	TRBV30	TGTGCCTGGATAGGGGGTAAGTATGGCTACACCTTC	CAWIGGKYGYTF
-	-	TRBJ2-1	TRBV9	TGTGCCAGCAGCGTAGGGGTAGACGGCAATGAGCAGTTCTTC	CASSVGVDGNEQFF
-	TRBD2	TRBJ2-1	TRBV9	TGTGCCAGCAGCCTCGGACTAGGGGAGTACAATGAGCAGTTCTTC	CASSLGLGEYNEQFF
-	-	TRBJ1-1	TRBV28	TGTGCCAGCAGTTTATACAGGACGAACACTGAAGCTTTCTTT	CASSLYRTNTEAFF
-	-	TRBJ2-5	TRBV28	TGTGCCAGCAGTTTAGTGCAATGGGAGACCCAGTACTTC	CASSLVQWETQYF
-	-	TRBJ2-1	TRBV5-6	TGTGCCAGCAGCTTAGGGCAGCTAATAGGGCAGTTCTTC	CASSLGQLIGQFF
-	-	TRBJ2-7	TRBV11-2	TGTGCCAGCAGCTTAGGACCAGCCTACGAGCAGTACTTC	CASSLGPAYEQYF
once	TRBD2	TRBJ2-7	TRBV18	TGTGCCAGCTCACCTAGCGGGAGCAGTCGCGAGCAGTACTTC	CASSPSGSSREQYF
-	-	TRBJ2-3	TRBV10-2	TGCGCCAGCAGTGAGTTTACCGGGGACTGGGAAGGCTATACGCAGTATTTT	CASSEFTGDWEGYTQYF
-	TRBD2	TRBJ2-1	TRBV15	TGTGCCACCAGCAGGACTAGCTCTGGCTCCTACAATGAGCAGTTCTTC	CATSRTSSGSYNEQFF
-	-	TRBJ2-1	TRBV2	TGTGCCAGCAGTGAAGCTAGCTCCTACAATGAGCAGTTCTTC	CASSEASSYNEQFF
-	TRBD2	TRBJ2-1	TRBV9	TGTGCCAGCAGCGTAGCTTGGCTAGCGGGCGATGAGCAGTTCTTC	CASSVAWLAGDEQFF
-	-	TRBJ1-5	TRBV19	TGTGCCAGTAAGGGAAAGAGCAGCAATCAGCCCCAGCATTTT	CASKGKSSNQPQHF
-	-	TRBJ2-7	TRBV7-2	TGTGCCAGCAGCCCGGACCAATACGAGCAGTACTTC	CASSPDQYEQYF
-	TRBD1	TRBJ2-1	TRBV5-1	TGCGCCAGCAGTTCCGAAACCGACAGGGTTACCTACAATGAGCAGTTCTTC	CASSSETDRVTYNEQFF
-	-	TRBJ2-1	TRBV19	TGTGCCAGTAGTATAGGTCAGGAATACAATGAGCAGTTCTTC	CASSIGQEYNEQFF
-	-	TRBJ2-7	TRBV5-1	TGCGCCAGCAGCTTAATGGGGGTGAGGCATCCCTACGAGCAGTACTTC	CASSLMGVRHPYEQYF
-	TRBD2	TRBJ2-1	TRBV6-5	TGTGCCACCGCTCCTAGCGGGAGGAGCTGGGAGCAGTTCTTC	CATAPSGRSWEQFF
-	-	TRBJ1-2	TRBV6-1	TGTGCCAGCAGTGAAGCGCGGCAGCCCAAGGGCTATGGCTACACCTTC	CASSEARQPKGYGYTF
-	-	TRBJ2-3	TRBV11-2	TGTGCCAGCAGCTTAGGCGATACGCAGTATTTT	CASSLGDTQYF
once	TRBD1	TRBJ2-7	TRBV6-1	TGTGCCAGCAGTGAATGGGACAGAACGTACGAGCAGTACTTC	CASSEWDRTYEQYF
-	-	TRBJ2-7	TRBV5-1	TGCGCCAGCAGCTGGGGGAAACTAGACGAGCAGTACTTC	CASSWGKLDEQYF
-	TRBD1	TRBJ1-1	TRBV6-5	TGTGCCAGCAGTCTCGGACAGGGTATGAACACTGAAGCTTTCTTT	CASSLGQGMNTEAFF
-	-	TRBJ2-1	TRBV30	TGTGCCTGGAGGGAACTGGGGGCAGGTGAGCAGTTCTTC	CAWRELGAGEQFF
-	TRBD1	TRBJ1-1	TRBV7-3	TGTGCCAGCAGTCAAATACCGTCCCGGGACAGGGATTCCGAAGCTTTCTTT	CASSQIPSRDRDSEAFF
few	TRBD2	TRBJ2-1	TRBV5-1	TGCGCCAGCAGGGCGGTTAGCGGGAGGCTCAATGAGCAGTTCTTC	CASRAVSGRLNEQFF
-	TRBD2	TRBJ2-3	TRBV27	TGTGCCAGCAGTTTCCGACCAGGACTAGCGGGAGTAGATACGCAGTATTTT	CASSFRPGLAGVDTQYF
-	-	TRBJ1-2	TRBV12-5	TGTGCTAGTGGCCTCAGTCCTTATAACTATGGCTACACCTTC	CASGLSPYNYGYTF
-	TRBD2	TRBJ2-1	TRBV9	TGTGCCAGCAGCGTAGCGGGAGGGTGGGAGCAGTTCTTC	CASSVAGGWEQFF
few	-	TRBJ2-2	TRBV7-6	TGTGCCAGCAGCTTAGTTCGACACCCTCCCAACACCGGGGAGCTGTTTTTT	CASSLVRHPPNTGELFF
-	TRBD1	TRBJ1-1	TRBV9	TGTGCCAGCAGCGTAGCAGTGACAGGGGCCACTGAAGCTTTCTTT	CASSVAVTGATEAFF